The T cell receptor (beta chain) under discussion was sequenced for a study of T cells after yellow fever vaccination. Germline V gives CDR1 SGHKS, CDR2 YYEKEE (reference sequence). The CDR3 extends over 15 amino acids. V was shortened by 0 bases and J by 5 bases, with 14 bases between the two germline ends. One entry per CDR3 protein results from TCRdb running MiXCR on the 5' RACE reads. The repertoire holds about 500,000 distinct CDR3 sequences, around 16% seen once, with 15% to 20% in the top ten. This receptor was taken from a man aged 18-30 years who received the YFV17D yellow fever vaccine. Sequencing used PBMCs, obtained less than 6 days after the first yellow fever vaccination. V is TRBV5-5 and J is TRBJ2-5, with unresolved D. The CDR3 nucleotides read TGTGCCAGCAGCTTGGGACCGAGCGCTGAGGAGACCCAGTACTTC. It is translated as CASSLGPSAEETQYF.